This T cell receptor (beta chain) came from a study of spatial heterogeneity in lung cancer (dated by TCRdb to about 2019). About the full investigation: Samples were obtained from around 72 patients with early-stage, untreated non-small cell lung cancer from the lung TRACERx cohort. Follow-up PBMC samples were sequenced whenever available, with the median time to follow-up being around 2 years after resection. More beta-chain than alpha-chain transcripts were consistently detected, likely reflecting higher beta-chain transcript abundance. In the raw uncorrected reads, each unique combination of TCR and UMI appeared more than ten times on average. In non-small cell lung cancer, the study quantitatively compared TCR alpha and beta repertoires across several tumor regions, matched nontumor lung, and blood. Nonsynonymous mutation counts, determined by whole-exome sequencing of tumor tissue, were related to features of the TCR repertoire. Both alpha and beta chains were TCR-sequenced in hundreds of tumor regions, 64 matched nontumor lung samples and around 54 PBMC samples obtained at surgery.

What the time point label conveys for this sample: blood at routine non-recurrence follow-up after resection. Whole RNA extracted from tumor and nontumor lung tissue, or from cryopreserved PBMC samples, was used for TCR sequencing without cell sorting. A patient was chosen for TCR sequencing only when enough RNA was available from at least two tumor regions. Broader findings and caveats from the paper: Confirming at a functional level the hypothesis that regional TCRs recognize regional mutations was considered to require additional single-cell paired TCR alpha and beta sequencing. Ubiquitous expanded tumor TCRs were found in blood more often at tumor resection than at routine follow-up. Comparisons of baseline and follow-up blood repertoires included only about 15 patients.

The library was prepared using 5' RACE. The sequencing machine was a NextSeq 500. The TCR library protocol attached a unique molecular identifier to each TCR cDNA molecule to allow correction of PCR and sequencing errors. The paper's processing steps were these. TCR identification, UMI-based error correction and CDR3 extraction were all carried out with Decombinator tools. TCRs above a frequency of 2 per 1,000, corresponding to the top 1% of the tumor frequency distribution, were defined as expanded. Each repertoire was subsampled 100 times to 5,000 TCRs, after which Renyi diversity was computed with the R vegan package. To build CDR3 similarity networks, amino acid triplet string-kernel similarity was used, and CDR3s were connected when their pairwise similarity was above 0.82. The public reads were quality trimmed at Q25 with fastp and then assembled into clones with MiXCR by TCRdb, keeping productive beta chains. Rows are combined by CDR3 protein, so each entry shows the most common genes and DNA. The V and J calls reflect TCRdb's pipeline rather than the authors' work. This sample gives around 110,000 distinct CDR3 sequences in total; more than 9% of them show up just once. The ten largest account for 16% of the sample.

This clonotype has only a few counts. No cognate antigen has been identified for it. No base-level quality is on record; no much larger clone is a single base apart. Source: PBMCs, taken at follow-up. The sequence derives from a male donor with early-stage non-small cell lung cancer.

The nucleotide sequence is TGTGCCAGCAGCGTAGCCCCGGGACTGACGAACACTGAAGCTTTCTTT. Its translation reads: CASSVAPGLTNTEAFF. Recombination linked TRBV9 to TRBJ1-1; perhaps TRBD1 is the D gene, with 5 bases matching. V is shortened by 0 bases, J by 1 base, and the region joining them spans 13 bases. CDR1 and CDR2 (SGDLS, YYNGEE) derive from the germline V gene. Counted from cysteine to phenylalanine, this CDR3 has 16 amino acids. The read is trimmed to its CDR3 DNA, 48 bases read in frame from base 1.